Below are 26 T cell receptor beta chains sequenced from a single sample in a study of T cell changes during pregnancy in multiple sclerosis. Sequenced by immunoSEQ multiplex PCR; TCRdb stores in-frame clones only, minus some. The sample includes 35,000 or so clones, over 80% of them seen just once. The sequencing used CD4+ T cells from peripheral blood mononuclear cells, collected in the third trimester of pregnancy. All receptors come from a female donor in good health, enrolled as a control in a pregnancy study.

CDR3 sequence: CASAGTSGYNEQFF. The CDR3 DNA is TGTGCCAGCGCCGGGACTAGCGGCTACAATGAGCAGTTCTTC. V usage is TRBV7-2 and J usage is TRBJ2-1; 11 positions agree with TRBD2. CDR3 length equals 14 residues. V lost 8 bases and J lost 3; bases outside the gene matches: 3. Germline V CDR1 and CDR2: SGHTA, FQGNSA.

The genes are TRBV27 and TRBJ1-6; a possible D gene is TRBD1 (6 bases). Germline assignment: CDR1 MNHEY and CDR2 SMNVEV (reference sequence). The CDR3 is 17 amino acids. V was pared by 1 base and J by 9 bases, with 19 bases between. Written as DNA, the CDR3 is TGTGCCAGCAGTTTATTTCCCCAGGGGCCCCGTGGTTCACCCCTCCACTTT. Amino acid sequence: CASSLFPQGPRGSPLHF.

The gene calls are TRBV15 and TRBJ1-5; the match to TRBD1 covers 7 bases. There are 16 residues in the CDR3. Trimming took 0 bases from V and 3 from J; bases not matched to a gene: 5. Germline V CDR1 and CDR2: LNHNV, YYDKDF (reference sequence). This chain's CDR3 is CATSRDMGQINQPQHF. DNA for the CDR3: TGTGCCACCAGCAGAGATATGGGACAGATCAATCAGCCCCAGCATTTT.

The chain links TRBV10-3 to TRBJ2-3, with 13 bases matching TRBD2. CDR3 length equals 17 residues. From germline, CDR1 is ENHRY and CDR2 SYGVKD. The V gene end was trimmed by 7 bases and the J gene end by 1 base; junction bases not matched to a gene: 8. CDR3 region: CAINTIGTSGGTDTQYF. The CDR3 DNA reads TGTGCCATCAACACAATTGGGACTAGCGGGGGCACAGATACGCAGTATTTT.

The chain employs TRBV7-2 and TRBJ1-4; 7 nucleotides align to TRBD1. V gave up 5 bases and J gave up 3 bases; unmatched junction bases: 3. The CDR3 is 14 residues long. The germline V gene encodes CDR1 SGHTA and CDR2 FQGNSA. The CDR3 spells CASSPRGPNEKLFF. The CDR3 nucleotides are TGTGCCAGCAGCCCGAGGGGGCCTAATGAAAAACTGTTTTTT.

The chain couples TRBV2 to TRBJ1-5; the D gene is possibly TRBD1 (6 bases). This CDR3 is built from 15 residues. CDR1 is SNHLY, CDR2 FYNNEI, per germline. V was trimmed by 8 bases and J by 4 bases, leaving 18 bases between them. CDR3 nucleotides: TGTGCCAGCCGAAGAATTCGGACAGATAATCAGCCCCAGCATTTT. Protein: CASRRIRTDNQPQHF. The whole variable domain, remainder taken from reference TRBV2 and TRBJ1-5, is EPEVTQTPSHQVTQMGQEVILRCVPISNHLYFYWYRQILGQKVEFLVSFYNNEISEKSEIFDDQFSVERPDGSNFTLKIRSTKLEDSAMYFCASRRIRTDNQPQHFGDGTRLSIL.

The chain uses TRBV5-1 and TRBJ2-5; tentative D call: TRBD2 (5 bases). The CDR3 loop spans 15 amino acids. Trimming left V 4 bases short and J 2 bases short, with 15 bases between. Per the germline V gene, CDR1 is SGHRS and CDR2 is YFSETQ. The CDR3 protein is CASSGGLTEQETQYF. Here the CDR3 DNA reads TGCGCCAGCAGCGGAGGTTTAACGGAACAAGAGACCCAGTACTTC.

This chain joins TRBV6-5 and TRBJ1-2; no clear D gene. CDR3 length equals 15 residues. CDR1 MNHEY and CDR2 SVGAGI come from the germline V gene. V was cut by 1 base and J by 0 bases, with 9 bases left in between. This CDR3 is CASSYWQDSNYGYTF. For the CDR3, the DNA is TGTGCCAGCAGTTACTGGCAGGATTCTAACTATGGCTACACCTTC.

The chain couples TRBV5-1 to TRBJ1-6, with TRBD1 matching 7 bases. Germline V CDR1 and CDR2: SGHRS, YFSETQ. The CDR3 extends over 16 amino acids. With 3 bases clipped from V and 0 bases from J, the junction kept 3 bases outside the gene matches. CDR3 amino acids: CASSSGGSSYNSPLHF. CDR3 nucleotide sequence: TGCGCCAGCAGCTCAGGGGGGAGCTCCTATAATTCACCCCTCCACTTT.

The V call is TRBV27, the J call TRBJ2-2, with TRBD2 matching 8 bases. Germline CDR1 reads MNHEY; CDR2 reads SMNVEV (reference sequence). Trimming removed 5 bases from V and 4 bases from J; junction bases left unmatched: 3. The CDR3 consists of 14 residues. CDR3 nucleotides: TGTGCCAGCAGTAGGCGGGGGGCCACCGGGGAGCTGTTTTTT. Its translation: CASSRRGATGELFF.

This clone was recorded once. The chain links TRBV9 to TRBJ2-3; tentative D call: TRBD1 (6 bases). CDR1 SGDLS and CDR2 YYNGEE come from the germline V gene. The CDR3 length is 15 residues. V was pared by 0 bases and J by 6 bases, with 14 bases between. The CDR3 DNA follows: TGTGCCAGCAGCGTAGTTGGACAGCTTCGGGATACGCAGTATTTT. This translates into CASSVVGQLRDTQYF. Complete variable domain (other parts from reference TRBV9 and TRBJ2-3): DSGVTQTPKHLITATGQRVTLRCSPRSGDLSVYWYQQSLDQGLQFLIQYYNGEERAKGNILERFSAQQFPDLHSELNLSSLELGDSALYFCASSVVGQLRDTQYFGPGTRLTVL.

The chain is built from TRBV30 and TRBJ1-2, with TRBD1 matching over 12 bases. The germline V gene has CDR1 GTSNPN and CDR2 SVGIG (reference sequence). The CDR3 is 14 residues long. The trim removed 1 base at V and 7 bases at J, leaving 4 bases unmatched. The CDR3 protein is CAWSAGQGAGGYTF. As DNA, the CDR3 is TGTGCCTGGAGTGCGGGACAGGGGGCGGGTGGCTACACCTTC.

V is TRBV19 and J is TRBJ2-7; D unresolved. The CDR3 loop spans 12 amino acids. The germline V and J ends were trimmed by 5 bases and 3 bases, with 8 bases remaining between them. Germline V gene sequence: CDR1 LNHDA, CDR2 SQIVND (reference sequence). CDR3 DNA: TGTGCCAGTAGTGACAAGCACTACGAGCAGTACTTC. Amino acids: CASSDKHYEQYF.

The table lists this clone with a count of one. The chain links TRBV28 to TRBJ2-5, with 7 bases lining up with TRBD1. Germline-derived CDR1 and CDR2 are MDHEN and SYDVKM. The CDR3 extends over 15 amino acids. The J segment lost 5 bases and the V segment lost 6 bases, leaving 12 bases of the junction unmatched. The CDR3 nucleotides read TGTGCCAGCAGCCCCAGGGGGACGGGTCCGGAGACCCAGTACTTC. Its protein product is CASSPRGTGPETQYF.

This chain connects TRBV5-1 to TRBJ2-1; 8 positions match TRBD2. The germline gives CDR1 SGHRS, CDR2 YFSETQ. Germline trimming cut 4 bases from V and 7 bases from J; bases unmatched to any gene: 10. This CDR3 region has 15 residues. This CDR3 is CASSLGGSGVNEQFF. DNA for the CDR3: TGCGCCAGCAGCCTGGGAGGTAGCGGGGTTAATGAGCAGTTCTTC.

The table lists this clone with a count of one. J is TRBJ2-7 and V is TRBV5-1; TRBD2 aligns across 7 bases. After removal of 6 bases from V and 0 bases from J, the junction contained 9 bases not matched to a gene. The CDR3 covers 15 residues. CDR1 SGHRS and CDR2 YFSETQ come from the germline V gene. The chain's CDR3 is CASTVGGSSSYEQYF. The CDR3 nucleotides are TGCGCCAGCACCGTCGGGGGGAGCAGCTCCTACGAGCAGTACTTC.

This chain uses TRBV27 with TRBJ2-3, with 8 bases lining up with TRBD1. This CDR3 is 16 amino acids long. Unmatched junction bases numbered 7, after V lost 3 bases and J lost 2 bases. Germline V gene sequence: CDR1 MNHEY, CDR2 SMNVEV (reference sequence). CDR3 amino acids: CASSFRTGKDTDTQYF. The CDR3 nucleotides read TGTGCCAGCAGTTTTCGGACAGGGAAGGACACAGATACGCAGTATTTT.

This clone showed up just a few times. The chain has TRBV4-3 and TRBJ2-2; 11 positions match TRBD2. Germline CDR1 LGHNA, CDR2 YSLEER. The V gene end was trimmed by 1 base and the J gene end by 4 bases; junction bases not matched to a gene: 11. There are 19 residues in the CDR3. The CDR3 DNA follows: TGCGCCAGCAGCCAAGGGTTGATAGCGGGAGGGTGGGGCACCGGGGAGCTGTTTTTT. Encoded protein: CASSQGLIAGGWGTGELFF.

For the CDR3, the DNA is TGTGCCAGCATGAGGAAGGCGGGGGGCAATGAGCAGTTCTTC. This gives the protein CASMRKAGGNEQFF. V usage is TRBV6-1 and J usage is TRBJ2-1, with 8 bases fitting TRBD2. CDR1 is MNHNS and CDR2 is SASEGT in the germline V gene. CDR3 length equals 14 residues. With 7 bases clipped from V and 6 bases from J, the junction kept 8 bases outside the gene matches.

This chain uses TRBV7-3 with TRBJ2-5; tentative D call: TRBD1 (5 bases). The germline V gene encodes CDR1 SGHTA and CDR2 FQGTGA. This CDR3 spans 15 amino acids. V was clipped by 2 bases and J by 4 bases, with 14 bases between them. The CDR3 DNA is TGTGCCAGCAGCTTATTAGGTGGACATAGAGAGACCCAGTACTTC. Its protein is CASSLLGGHRETQYF. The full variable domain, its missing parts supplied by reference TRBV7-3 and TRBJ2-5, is GAGVSQTPSNKVTEKGKYVELRCDPISGHTALYWYRQSLGQGPEFLIYFQGTGAADDSGLPNDRFFAVRPEGSVSTLKIQRTERGDSAVYLCASSLLGGHRETQYFGPGTRLLVL.

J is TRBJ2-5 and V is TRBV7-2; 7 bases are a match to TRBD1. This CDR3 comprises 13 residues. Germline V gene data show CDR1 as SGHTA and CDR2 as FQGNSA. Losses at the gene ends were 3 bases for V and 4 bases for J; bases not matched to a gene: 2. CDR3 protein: CASSLTGLETQYF. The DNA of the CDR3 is TGTGCCAGCAGCTTGACAGGGCTAGAGACCCAGTACTTC.

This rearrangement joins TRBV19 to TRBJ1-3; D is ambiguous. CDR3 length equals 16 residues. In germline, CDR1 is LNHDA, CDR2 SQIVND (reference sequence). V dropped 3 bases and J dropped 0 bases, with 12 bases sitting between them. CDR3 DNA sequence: TGTGCCAGTAGTATGGCGGTCACGTCCTCTGGAAACACCATATATTTT. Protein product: CASSMAVTSSGNTIYF.

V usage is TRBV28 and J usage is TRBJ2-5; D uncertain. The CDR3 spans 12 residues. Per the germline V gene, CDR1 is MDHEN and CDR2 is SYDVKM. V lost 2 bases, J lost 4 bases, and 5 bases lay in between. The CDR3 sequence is CASSLNLETQYF. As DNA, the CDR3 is TGTGCCAGCAGTTTAAACTTAGAGACCCAGTACTTC.

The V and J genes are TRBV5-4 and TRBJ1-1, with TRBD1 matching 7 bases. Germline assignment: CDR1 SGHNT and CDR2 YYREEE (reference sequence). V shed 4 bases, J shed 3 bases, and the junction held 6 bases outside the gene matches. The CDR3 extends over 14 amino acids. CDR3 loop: CASSQQGIDTEAFF. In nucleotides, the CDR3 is TGTGCCAGCAGCCAACAGGGGATCGACACTGAAGCTTTCTTT.

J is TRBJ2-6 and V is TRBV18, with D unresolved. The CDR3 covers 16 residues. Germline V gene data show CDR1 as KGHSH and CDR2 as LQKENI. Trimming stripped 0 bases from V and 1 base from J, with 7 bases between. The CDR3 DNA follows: TGTGCCAGCTCACCACCCAATCGGTCTGGGGCCAACGTCCTGACTTTC. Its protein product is CASSPPNRSGANVLTF.

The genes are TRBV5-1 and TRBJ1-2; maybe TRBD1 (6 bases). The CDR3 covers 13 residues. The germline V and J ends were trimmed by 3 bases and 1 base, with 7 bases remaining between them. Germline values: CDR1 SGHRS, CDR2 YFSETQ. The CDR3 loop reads CASSWDNNYGYTF. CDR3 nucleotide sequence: TGCGCCAGCAGCTGGGACAATAACTATGGCTACACCTTC.